This T cell receptor beta chain is from a study of blood T cell repertoires in COVID-19. The CDR3 totals 13 residues. Germline values: CDR1 LGHNT, CDR2 FRNRAP. Trimming stripped 0 bases from V and 9 bases from J, with 11 bases between. The protocol was immunoSEQ multiplex PCR, while the TCRdb copy is restricted to in-frame clones and leaves out a portion. The table records 100,000 to 150,000 clones, over 75% of them present only once. The receptor was isolated from an elderly woman with acute or convalescent COVID-19. The sample comprised peripheral blood. J is TRBJ1-2 and V is TRBV12-5; D uncertain. The CDR3 is CASGLVLGSSYTF. CDR3 sequence (DNA): TGTGCTAGTGGTTTGGTACTGGGCAGCAGCTACACCTTC.